The 11 T cell receptor beta chains in this list originate from one sample, sequenced in a study of regulatory T cells in long-lasting Graves disease. Arm-PCR of CDR3 regions and iRepertoire HTBI primers were used to build TCR beta libraries. TCRdb ran MiXCR on the multiplex PCR reads and lists one entry per CDR3 protein. The sample has 400,000 to 500,000 distinct CDR3 sequences; 14% are singletons. Noted time point: newly diagnosed GD, antithyroid drugs for less than 3 months. From RNA extracted from PBMCs, the TCR library was made. The same data also contributed to another study, on T cells in Graves' hyperthyroidism and ophthalmopathy.

The material sequenced was peripheral blood mononuclear cells (PBMCs), taken at new diagnosis, from a patient treated with antithyroid drugs. These receptors originate from a woman aged 50 to 60 with Graves disease.

This clonotype was observed at least ten times. The V and J genes are TRBV30 and TRBJ1-1; no reliable D call. V shed 5 bases and J shed 7 bases, with 23 bases lying between them. Germline V CDR1 and CDR2: GTSNPN, SVGIG (reference sequence). CDR3 length: 15 residues. In DNA, the CDR3 is TGTGCCTGGGCTTCCAATCGGGCCTCACGGGGTGAAGCTTTCTTT. Translated: CAWASNRASRGEAFF.

Only a few counts were recorded for this clonotype. V and J are TRBV5-1 and TRBJ2-2, with 8 bases that match TRBD2. The CDR3 loop spans 15 amino acids. V shed 6 bases, J shed 0 bases, and the junction held 4 bases outside the gene matches. Per the germline V gene, CDR1 is SGHRS and CDR2 is YFSETQ. As DNA, the CDR3 is TGCGCCAGCACCCCGGGACTAGCGAACACCGGGGAGCTGTTTTTT. Protein: CASTPGLANTGELFF.

This clonotype has at least ten counts. V usage is TRBV11-2 and J usage is TRBJ2-7; D not resolved. V was cut by 5 bases and J by 0 bases, with 14 bases left in between. Germline CDR1 reads SGHAT; CDR2 reads FQNNGV. The CDR3 contains 15 residues. The CDR3 sequence: CASSTNRQNSYEQYF. In DNA form, the CDR3 reads TGTGCCAGCAGCACGAACCGCCAAAACTCCTACGAGCAGTACTTC.

In this sample, this clonotype turned up many times. This chain's CDR3 is CASSLNGYYEQYF. As DNA, the CDR3 is TGTGCCAGCAGTTTAAACGGATACTACGAGCAGTACTTC. The rearrangement uses TRBV27 and TRBJ2-7; D is ambiguous. CDR1 is MNHEY, CDR2 SMNVEV, per germline (reference sequence). Trimming took off 2 bases at V and 3 bases at J, with 8 bases between the two ends. The CDR3 extends over 13 amino acids.

This clonotype was seen ten or more times. The J gene is TRBJ2-4, the V gene TRBV28; the D gene is possibly TRBD2 (6 bases). The CDR3 extends over 18 amino acids. The germline CDR1 and CDR2 sequences are MDHEN and SYDVKM. The V end lost 4 bases, the J end lost 0 bases, and 19 bases lay between the germline ends. The CDR3 nucleotides are TGTGCCAGCAGTTCACCGACTAGACGCATGATAGCCAAAAACATTCAGTACTTC. Amino acid sequence: CASSSPTRRMIAKNIQYF.

V and J are TRBV10-1 and TRBJ2-5, with a weak D call TRBD2 (5 bases). Germline V gene lookup returns CDR1 WNHNN and CDR2 SYGVQD (reference sequence). The CDR3 runs 13 residues. With 7 bases removed from V and 4 bases from J, the gap between germline ends came to 13 bases. CDR3 region: CASTGGPGETQYF. In nucleotides, the CDR3 is TGCGCCAGCACCGGCGGGCCGGGAGAGACCCAGTACTTC.

The chain has TRBV15 and TRBJ2-5, with D perhaps assigned TRBD1 or TRBD2 (5 bases each). The CDR3 consists of 15 residues. The germline gives CDR1 LNHNV, CDR2 YYDKDF (reference sequence). V lost 5 bases and J lost 0, with 13 bases in between. The DNA for the CDR3 is TGTGCCACCAGCTTATTCCGGGGCAACCAAGAGACCCAGTACTTC. Translated, it gives CATSLFRGNQETQYF.

This clonotype was counted ten times or more. V usage is TRBV6-1 and J usage is TRBJ2-7; D is perhaps TRBD2 (6 bases). The length of the CDR3 is 14 residues. V lost 0 bases to trimming and J lost 2 bases, with 8 bases between them. Germline-derived CDR1 and CDR2 are MNHNS and SASEGT. The CDR3 region is CASSEAGGTYEQYF. The CDR3 region has the DNA TGTGCCAGCAGTGAAGCGGGGGGAACCTACGAGCAGTACTTC.

V is TRBV5-1 and J is TRBJ2-5; D unclear. Germline CDR1 reads SGHRS; CDR2 reads YFSETQ. V was trimmed by 1 base and J by 1 base, leaving 17 bases between them. The CDR3 loop spans 17 amino acids. The CDR3 DNA sequence: TGCGCCAGCAGCTTGCTGGGCACTACCAAGGCCCAAGAGACCCAGTACTTC. Its protein is CASSLLGTTKAQETQYF.

This clonotype was seen ten or more times. This chain's CDR3 is CSVETGGVYEQYF. CDR3 DNA: TGCAGCGTCGAGACAGGCGGGGTCTACGAGCAGTACTTC. The chain recombines TRBV29-1 with TRBJ2-7, with D possibly called TRBD1 or TRBD2 (6 bases each). This CDR3 is built from 13 residues. The ends were cut back, 6 bases at V and 3 bases at J, with 15 bases in the middle. Per the germline V gene, CDR1 is SQVTM and CDR2 is ANQGSEA.

This clonotype was counted at least ten times. Here the CDR3 reads CASSPHLGAVYGYTF. CDR3 bases: TGTGCCAGCAGCCCCCACCTCGGGGCAGTCTATGGCTACACCTTC. V gene TRBV7-8 combines with J gene TRBJ1-2; possible D gene TRBD1, 5 bases. The CDR3 has 15 residues. Trimming pared 5 bases from V and 4 bases from J, leaving 17 bases between. Germline V CDR1 and CDR2: SGHVS, FQNEAQ. Drawing the rest from reference TRBV7-8 and TRBJ1-2, the complete variable domain is GAGVSQSPRYKVAKRGQDVALRCDPISGHVSLFWYQQALGQGPEFLTYFQNEAQLDKSGLPSDRFFAERPEGSVSTLKIQRTQQEDSAVYLCASSPHLGAVYGYTFGSGTRLTVV.